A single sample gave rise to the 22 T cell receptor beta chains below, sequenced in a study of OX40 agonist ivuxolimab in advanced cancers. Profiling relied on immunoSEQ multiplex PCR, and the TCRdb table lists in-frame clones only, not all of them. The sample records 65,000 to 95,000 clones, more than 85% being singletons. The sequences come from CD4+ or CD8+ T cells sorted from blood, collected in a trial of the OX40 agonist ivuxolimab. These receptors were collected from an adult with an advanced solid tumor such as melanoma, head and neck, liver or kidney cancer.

Here the CDR3 DNA reads TGTGCCAGTAGTACCCCCCGAGGGGGGGCCGGGGAGCTGTTTTTT. Translation gives CASSTPRGGAGELFF. The chain has TRBV19 and TRBJ2-2, with D possibly being TRBD2 (7 bases). Trimming took 4 bases from V and 6 from J, leaving 15 bases between them. Per the germline V gene, CDR1 is LNHDA and CDR2 is SQIVND (reference sequence). This CDR3 has 15 residues.

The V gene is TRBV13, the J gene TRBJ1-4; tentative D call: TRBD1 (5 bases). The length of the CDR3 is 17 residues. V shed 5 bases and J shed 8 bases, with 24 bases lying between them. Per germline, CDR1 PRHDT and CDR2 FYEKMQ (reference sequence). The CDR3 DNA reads TGTGCCAGCAGCCGCGCGCGCGCGGCCCCAGGGCGGGAAAAACTGTTTTTT. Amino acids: CASSRARAAPGREKLFF. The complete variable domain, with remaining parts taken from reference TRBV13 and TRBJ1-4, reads AAGVIQSPRHLIKEKRETATLKCYPIPRHDTVYWYQQGPGQDPQFLISFYEKMQSDKGSIPDRFSAQQFSDYHSELNMSSLELGDSALYFCASSRARAAPGREKLFFGSGTQLSVL.

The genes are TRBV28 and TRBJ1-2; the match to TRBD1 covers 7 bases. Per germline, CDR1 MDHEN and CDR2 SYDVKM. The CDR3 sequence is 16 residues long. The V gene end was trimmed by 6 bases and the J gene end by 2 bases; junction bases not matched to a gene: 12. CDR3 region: CASRTPGQGGNYGYTF. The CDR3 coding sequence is TGTGCCAGCAGGACTCCTGGGCAGGGGGGAAACTATGGCTACACCTTC.

Written as DNA, the CDR3 is TGTGCCAGCAGAGCTCTGTGGACTAGCGGACGCTACGAGCAGTACTTC. Protein: CASRALWTSGRYEQYF. This sequence joins TRBV27 and TRBJ2-7; TRBD2 aligns across 10 bases. Germline trimming cut 6 bases from V and 3 bases from J; bases unmatched to any gene: 11. Germline V gene lookup returns CDR1 MNHEY and CDR2 SMNVEV (reference sequence). The CDR3 contains 16 residues.

The CDR3 nucleotides read TGTGCCAGCAGAACGACAGGCCAGGGGCCCCAGCATTTT. It codes for CASRTTGQGPQHF. This chain links TRBV28 with TRBJ1-5; maybe TRBD1 (6 bases). CDR1 is MDHEN, CDR2 SYDVKM, per germline. This CDR3 has 13 residues. V lost 6 bases and J 9 bases, leaving 15 bases between the germline ends.

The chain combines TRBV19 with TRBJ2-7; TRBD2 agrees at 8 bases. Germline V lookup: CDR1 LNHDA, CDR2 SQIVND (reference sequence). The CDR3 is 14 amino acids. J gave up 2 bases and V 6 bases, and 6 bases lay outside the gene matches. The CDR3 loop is CASRRAGDPYEQYF. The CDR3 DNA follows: TGTGCCAGTAGACGAGCGGGAGACCCCTACGAGCAGTACTTC.

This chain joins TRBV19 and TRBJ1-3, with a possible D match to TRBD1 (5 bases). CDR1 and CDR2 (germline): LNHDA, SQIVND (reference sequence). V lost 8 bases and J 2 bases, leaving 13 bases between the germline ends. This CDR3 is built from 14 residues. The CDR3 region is CASSRRTTGNTIYF. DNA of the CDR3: TGTGCCAGTTCTCGGAGGACAACTGGAAACACCATATATTTT.

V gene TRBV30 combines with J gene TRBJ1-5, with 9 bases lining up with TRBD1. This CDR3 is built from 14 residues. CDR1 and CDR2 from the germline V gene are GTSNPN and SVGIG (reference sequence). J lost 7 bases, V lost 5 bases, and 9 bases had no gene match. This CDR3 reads CAWQGQGDRQPQHF. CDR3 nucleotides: TGTGCCTGGCAGGGACAGGGAGATCGACAGCCCCAGCATTTT. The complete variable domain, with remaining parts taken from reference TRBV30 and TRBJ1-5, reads SQTIHQWPATLVQPVGSPLSLECTVEGTSNPNLYWYRQAAGRGLQLLFYSVGIGQISSEVPQNLSASRPQDRQFILSSKKLLLSDSGFYLCAWQGQGDRQPQHFGDGTRLSIL.

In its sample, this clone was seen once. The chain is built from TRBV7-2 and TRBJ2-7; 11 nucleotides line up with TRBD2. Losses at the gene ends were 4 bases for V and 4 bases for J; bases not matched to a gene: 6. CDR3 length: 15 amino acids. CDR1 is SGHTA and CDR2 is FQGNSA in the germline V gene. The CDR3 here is CASSSDLAGGYEQYF. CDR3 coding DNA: TGTGCCAGCAGCTCGGACCTAGCGGGGGGATACGAGCAGTACTTC.

The CDR3: CASSQLDGNYGYTF. The CDR3 nucleotides read TGTGCCAGCAGCCAGTTGGACGGGAACTATGGCTACACCTTC. The J gene is TRBJ1-2, the V gene TRBV14, with unresolved D. The V end was cut by 3 bases, the J end by 2 bases, with 10 bases between. The CDR3 is made up of 14 amino acids. Germline V gene sequence: CDR1 SGHDN, CDR2 FVKESK.

This CDR3 is CASSLTTVRGSPLHF. The CDR3 DNA sequence: TGTGCCAGCAGTTTAACGACAGTACGAGGCTCACCCCTCCACTTT. The V and J genes are TRBV27 and TRBJ1-6; D may be TRBD1 (5 bases). Germline values: CDR1 MNHEY, CDR2 SMNVEV (reference sequence). The CDR3 has 15 amino acids. The germline V and J ends were trimmed by 2 bases and 10 bases, with 15 bases remaining between them.

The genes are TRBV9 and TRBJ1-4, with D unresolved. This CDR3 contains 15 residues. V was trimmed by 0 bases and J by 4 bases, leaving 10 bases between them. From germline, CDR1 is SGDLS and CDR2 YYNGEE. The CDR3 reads CASSVEGIRNEKLFF. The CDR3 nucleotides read TGTGCCAGCAGCGTAGAGGGAATACGTAATGAAAAACTGTTTTTT.

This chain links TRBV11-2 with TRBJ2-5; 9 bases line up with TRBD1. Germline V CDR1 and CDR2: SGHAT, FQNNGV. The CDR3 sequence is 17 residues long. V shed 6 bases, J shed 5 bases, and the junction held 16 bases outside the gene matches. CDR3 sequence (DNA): TGTGCCAGCAGACCTATTACCGGGACAGGGCTTAGGGAGACCCAGTACTTC. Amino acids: CASRPITGTGLRETQYF.

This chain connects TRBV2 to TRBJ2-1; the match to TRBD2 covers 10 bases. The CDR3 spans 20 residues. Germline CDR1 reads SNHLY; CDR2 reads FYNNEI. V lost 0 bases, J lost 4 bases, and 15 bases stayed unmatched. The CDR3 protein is CASSEASRDSGRLGYNEQFF. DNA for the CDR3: TGTGCCAGCAGTGAAGCCAGCCGGGATAGCGGGAGGCTTGGGTACAATGAGCAGTTCTTC. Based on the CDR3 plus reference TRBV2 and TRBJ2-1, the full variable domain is EPEVTQTPSHQVTQMGQEVILRCVPISNHLYFYWYRQILGQKVEFLVSFYNNEISEKSEIFDDQFSVERPDGSNFTLKIRSTKLEDSAMYFCASSEASRDSGRLGYNEQFFGPGTRLTVL.

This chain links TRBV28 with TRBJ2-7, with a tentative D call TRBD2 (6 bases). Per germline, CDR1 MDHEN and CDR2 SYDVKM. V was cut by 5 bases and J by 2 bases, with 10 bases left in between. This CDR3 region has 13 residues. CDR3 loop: CASSPGLTYEQYF. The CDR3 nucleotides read TGTGCCAGCAGTCCTGGACTAACCTACGAGCAGTACTTC.

The CDR3 reads CSVAGSSTNEKLFF. CDR3 nucleotide sequence: TGCAGCGTTGCAGGGAGCTCTACTAATGAAAAACTGTTTTTT. The chain is built from TRBV29-1 and TRBJ1-4; maybe TRBD1 (5 bases). There are 14 residues in the CDR3. CDR1 is SQVTM, CDR2 ANQGSEA, per germline. With 4 bases removed from V and 2 bases from J, the gap between germline ends came to 11 bases.

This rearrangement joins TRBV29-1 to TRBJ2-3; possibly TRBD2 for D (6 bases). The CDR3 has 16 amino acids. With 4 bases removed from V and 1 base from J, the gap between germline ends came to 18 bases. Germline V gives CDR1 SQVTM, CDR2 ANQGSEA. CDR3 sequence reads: CSVVGSRAGRTDTQYF. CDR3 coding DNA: TGCAGCGTTGTGGGTTCCCGAGCGGGCCGCACAGATACGCAGTATTTT.

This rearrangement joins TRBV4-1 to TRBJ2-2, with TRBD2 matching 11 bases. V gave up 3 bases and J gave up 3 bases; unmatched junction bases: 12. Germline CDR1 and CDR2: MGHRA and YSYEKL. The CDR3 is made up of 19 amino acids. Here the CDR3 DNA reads TGCGCCAGCAGCCAGGCCCAACTAGCGGGAGTGGGTGACACCGGGGAGCTGTTTTTT. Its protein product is CASSQAQLAGVGDTGELFF.

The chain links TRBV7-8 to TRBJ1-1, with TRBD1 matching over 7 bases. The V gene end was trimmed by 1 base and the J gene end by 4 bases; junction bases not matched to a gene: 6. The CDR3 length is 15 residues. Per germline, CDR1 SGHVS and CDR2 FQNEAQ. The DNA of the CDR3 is TGTGCCAGCAGCTTAGACCGGGCAGGGGGCACTGAAGCTTTCTTT. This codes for CASSLDRAGGTEAFF.

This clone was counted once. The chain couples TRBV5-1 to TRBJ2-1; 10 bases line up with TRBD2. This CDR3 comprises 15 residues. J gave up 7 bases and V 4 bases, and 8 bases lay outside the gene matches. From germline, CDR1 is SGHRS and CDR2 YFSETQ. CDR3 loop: CASSLQAGGPNEQFF. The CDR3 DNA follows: TGCGCCAGCAGCCTACAAGCGGGAGGGCCAAATGAGCAGTTCTTC. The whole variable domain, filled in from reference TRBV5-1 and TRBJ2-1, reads KAGVTQTPRYLIKTRGQQVTLSCSPISGHRSVSWYQQTPGQGLQFLFEYFSETQRNKGNFPGRFSGRQFSNSRSEMNVSTLELGDSALYLCASSLQAGGPNEQFFGPGTRLTVL.

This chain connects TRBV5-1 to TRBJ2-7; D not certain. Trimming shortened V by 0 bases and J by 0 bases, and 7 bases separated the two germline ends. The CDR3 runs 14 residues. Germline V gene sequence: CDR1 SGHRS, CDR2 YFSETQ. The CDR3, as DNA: TGCGCCAGCAGCTTGGATTTGAGCTCCTACGAGCAGTACTTC. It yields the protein CASSLDLSSYEQYF.

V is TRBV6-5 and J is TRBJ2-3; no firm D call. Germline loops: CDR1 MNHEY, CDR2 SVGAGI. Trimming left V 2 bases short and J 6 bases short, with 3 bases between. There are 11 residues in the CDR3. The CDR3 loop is CASSYHDTQYF. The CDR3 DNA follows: TGTGCCAGCAGTTACCACGATACGCAGTATTTT.